These 25 T cell receptor beta chains share one sample of origin, sequenced in a study of T cell responses to AZD1222 COVID-19 vaccine (dated by TCRdb to the early 2020s). The sample's time point label, decoded: about 28 days (+/-7) after the second vaccine dose. The library came from the immunoSEQ multiplex PCR assay. Imported from immuneACCESS, the table was reduced by TCRdb to in-frame sequences with V and J called. These copies leave out some clones; in studies compared against another copy, an unresolved V gene accounts for under half, and the cause of the remainder is not known. A total of about 39,000 clones appear in this sample, roughly 88% of them only once. The ten most abundant clones make up 25% of the sample. Material: peripheral blood, obtained 28 days after the second AZD1222 dose. The receptors were sampled from an adult who received the AZD1222 COVID-19 vaccine.

This chain uses TRBV12-3 or TRBV12-4 with TRBJ2-3; D is possibly TRBD1 or TRBD2 (6 bases each). The V end was cut by 6 bases, the J end by 8 bases, with 15 bases between. The length of the CDR3 is 13 residues. The CDR3 region has the DNA TGTGCCAGCAGGCCACGGGGGCCGCGTACGCAGTATTTT. This codes for CASRPRGPRTQYF.

This rearrangement joins TRBV9 to TRBJ2-3; D is undetermined. Trimming took off 0 bases at V and 4 bases at J, with 9 bases between the two ends. The CDR3 contains 14 residues. Germline V gene data show CDR1 as SGDLS and CDR2 as YYNGEE. In DNA form, the CDR3 reads TGTGCCAGCAGCGTAGTTCACCCGCCAGATACGCAGTATTTT. Amino acid sequence: CASSVVHPPDTQYF. Together with reference TRBV9 and TRBJ2-3, the CDR3 gives the full variable domain: DSGVTQTPKHLITATGQRVTLRCSPRSGDLSVYWYQQSLDQGLQFLIQYYNGEERAKGNILERFSAQQFPDLHSELNLSSLELGDSALYFCASSVVHPPDTQYFGPGTRLTVL.

The V gene is TRBV6-5, the J gene TRBJ1-3; D not resolved. Deletions cut 6 bases from V and 0 bases from J, with 12 bases between. CDR1 is MNHEY, CDR2 SVGAGI, per germline. The CDR3 is made up of 15 amino acids. The CDR3 bases are TGTGCCAGCAGGGGATGGGCAGACTCTGGAAACACCATATATTTT. Encoded protein: CASRGWADSGNTIYF.

This rearrangement joins TRBV5-5 to TRBJ1-2; 8 positions agree with TRBD1. Trimming cost V 4 bases and J 6 bases; bases outside gene matches: 14. Germline-derived CDR1 and CDR2 are SGHKS and YYEKEE (reference sequence). CDR3 length: 16 amino acids. DNA of the CDR3: TGTGCCAGCAGCCGCCAGACAGGGGATGATAGGAATGGCTACACCTTC. This encodes CASSRQTGDDRNGYTF.

As DNA, the CDR3 is TGTGCCAGCACCCCTCAGGGGAGGAATTCACCCCTCCACTTT. It is translated as CASTPQGRNSPLHF. V and J are TRBV25-1 and TRBJ1-6, with D perhaps TRBD1 (6 bases). Looked up from germline, CDR1 is MGHDK and CDR2 is SYGVNS. Trimming cost V 7 bases and J 7 bases, with 14 bases left between them. The CDR3 consists of 14 residues.

The J gene is TRBJ2-4, the V gene TRBV6-5, with D tentatively TRBD2 (5 bases). The CDR3 is made up of 14 amino acids. CDR1 and CDR2 (germline): MNHEY, SVGAGI. V gave up 6 bases and J gave up 0 bases, with 9 bases separating them. The CDR3 bases are TGTGCCAGCAGGGACTGGCTAGCCAAAAACATTCAGTACTTC. Translation: CASRDWLAKNIQYF.

The chain couples TRBV3-1 (or the pseudogene TRBV3-2) to TRBJ1-2; possible D gene TRBD1, 6 bases. The CDR3 is made up of 14 amino acids. V lost 0 bases to trimming and J lost 5 bases, with 10 bases between them. Germline V gene lookup returns CDR1 LGHDT and CDR2 YNNKEL (reference sequence). CDR3 coding DNA: TGTGCCAGCAGCCAAGAGGGGGCGGGATATGGCTACACCTTC. It yields the protein CASSQEGAGYGYTF.

J is TRBJ2-7 and V is TRBV6-5, with a possible D match to TRBD2 (6 bases). From germline, CDR1 is MNHEY and CDR2 SVGAGI. Trimming took 6 bases from V and 3 from J, leaving 15 bases between them. This CDR3 has 14 residues. The CDR3 loop reads CASSRGGGFYEQYF. Written as DNA, the CDR3 is TGTGCCAGCAGCCGAGGTGGAGGGTTCTACGAGCAGTACTTC.

The V gene is TRBV10-3, the J gene TRBJ2-2; 13 bases align to TRBD2. The V segment lost 6 bases and the J segment 6 bases; nucleotides outside the gene matches: 16. The CDR3 runs 19 residues. CDR1 and CDR2 from the germline V gene are ENHRY and SYGVKD. This CDR3 is CAISQEPPTSGRRAGELFF. In nucleotides, the CDR3 is TGTGCCATCAGCCAAGAGCCGCCGACTAGCGGGAGGCGGGCCGGGGAGCTGTTTTTT.

The rearrangement links TRBV5-1 to TRBJ2-1; no definite D call. Germline-derived CDR1 and CDR2 are SGHRS and YFSETQ. V lost 4 bases and J 8 bases, leaving 13 bases between the germline ends. CDR3 length equals 13 residues. Here the CDR3 reads CASSVAGFDEQFF. CDR3 DNA sequence: TGCGCCAGCAGCGTGGCAGGTTTCGATGAGCAGTTCTTC.

The CDR3 sequence: CASSLSNSPLHF. CDR3 sequence (DNA): TGTGCCAGCAGTTTAAGTAATTCACCCCTCCACTTT. This chain links TRBV28 with TRBJ1-6; D uncertain. CDR3 length: 12 amino acids. Trimming left V 2 bases short and J 6 bases short, with 2 bases between. Germline V gives CDR1 MDHEN, CDR2 SYDVKM.

The J gene is TRBJ2-7, the V gene TRBV11-3; D could derive from TRBD1 or TRBD2 (5 bases each). CDR3 size: 13 residues. The germline V and J ends were trimmed by 4 bases and 3 bases, with 10 bases remaining between them. Per the germline V gene, CDR1 is SGHNT and CDR2 is YENEEA. CDR3 DNA sequence: TGTGCCAGCAGCTCCGGGGCAATCTACGAGCAGTACTTC. It is translated as CASSSGAIYEQYF.

This clone has a handful of counts. The V gene is TRBV19, the J gene TRBJ2-3, with D possibly matching TRBD2 (6 bases). Trimming stripped 1 base from V and 5 bases from J, with 10 bases between. The CDR3 is made up of 14 amino acids. The germline V gene has CDR1 LNHDA and CDR2 SQIVND (reference sequence). CDR3 sequence reads: CASSIAGGEDTQYF. The DNA of the CDR3 is TGTGCCAGTAGTATAGCCGGGGGTGAAGATACGCAGTATTTT.

The CDR3 is CASSLSGLLGNTIYF. For the CDR3, the DNA is TGCGCCAGCAGCTTGTCCGGACTCTTGGGAAACACCATATATTTT. V is TRBV5-1 and J is TRBJ1-3; D is undetermined. The CDR3 spans 15 residues. V shed 1 base and J shed 4 bases, with 12 bases lying between them. Germline V gene data show CDR1 as SGHRS and CDR2 as YFSETQ.

V and J are TRBV6-2 or TRBV6-3 and TRBJ2-7, with no clear D. CDR3 size: 11 residues. Trimming removed 1 base at V and 3 bases at J, with 1 base between. Per the germline V gene, CDR1 is MNHEY and CDR2 is SVGEGT. The chain's CDR3 is CASSYYYEQYF. The CDR3 DNA reads as TGTGCCAGCAGTTACTACTACGAGCAGTACTTC.

This clone occurred once. The V and J genes are TRBV2 and TRBJ2-7; 7 positions agree with TRBD1. The CDR3 is 15 residues long. V lost 0 bases, J lost 9 bases, and 11 bases stayed unmatched. The germline CDR1 and CDR2 sequences are SNHLY and FYNNEI. The CDR3 reads CASSEALREGAGQYF. The CDR3 coding sequence is TGTGCCAGCAGTGAAGCGCTTCGAGAGGGGGCAGGGCAGTACTTC.

The rearrangement uses TRBV6-1 and TRBJ1-1; D is unresolved. The V gene lost 3 bases and the J gene lost 1 base, with 0 bases spanning the gap. There are 11 residues in the CDR3. In germline, CDR1 is MNHNS, CDR2 SASEGT. CDR3 nucleotide sequence: TGTGCCAGCAGTGAGAACACTGAAGCTTTCTTT. This gives the protein CASSENTEAFF.

The chain links TRBV7-9 to TRBJ1-1, with 10 bases lining up with TRBD1. Germline CDR1 is SEHNR and CDR2 is FQNEAQ (reference sequence). This CDR3 spans 15 amino acids. Trimming cost V 5 bases and J 6 bases; bases outside gene matches: 9. The DNA for the CDR3 is TGTGCCAGCAGCCATCCGGACAGGGGGACGGCTGAAGCTTTCTTT. Its translation is CASSHPDRGTAEAFF. Looking up the rest from reference TRBV7-9 and TRBJ1-1 gives the full variable domain: DTGVSQNPRHKITKRGQNVTFRCDPISEHNRLYWYRQTLGQGPEFLTYFQNEAQLEKSRLLSDRFSAERPKGSFSTLEIQRTEQGDSAMYLCASSHPDRGTAEAFFGQGTRLTVV.

The chain recombines TRBV19 with TRBJ2-2; 7 nucleotides line up with TRBD2. This CDR3 has 12 amino acids. Trimming removed 5 bases from V and 6 bases from J; junction bases left unmatched: 0. Germline CDR1 is LNHDA and CDR2 is SQIVND (reference sequence). This chain's CDR3 is CASSGGAGELFF. The CDR3 DNA follows: TGTGCCAGTAGTGGGGGGGCCGGGGAGCTGTTTTTT.

The rearrangement joins TRBV11-3 to TRBJ1-1, with D maybe TRBD1 (6 bases). The V end lost 3 bases, the J end lost 5 bases, and 10 bases lay between the germline ends. There are 13 residues in the CDR3. The germline gives CDR1 SGHNT, CDR2 YENEEA. The CDR3 sequence is CASSFTGRTEAFF. In DNA, the CDR3 is TGTGCCAGCAGCTTTACAGGGCGTACTGAAGCTTTCTTT.

This clone has only one observation. V usage is TRBV6-5 and J usage is TRBJ2-7; 11 nucleotides match TRBD1. Germline V gives CDR1 MNHEY, CDR2 SVGAGI. V dropped 6 bases and J dropped 9; count of bases not matched to a gene: 10. The CDR3 consists of 14 residues. CDR3 sequence reads: CASSPGTGGGAQYF. CDR3 bases: TGTGCCAGCAGCCCCGGGACAGGGGGAGGTGCGCAGTACTTC.

The V call is TRBV5-1, the J call TRBJ2-2, with 8 positions matching TRBD1. Germline V gene lookup returns CDR1 SGHRS and CDR2 YFSETQ. This CDR3 contains 14 residues. V trimming: 4 bases; J trimming: 4 bases; junction bases outside the gene matches: 3. DNA for the CDR3: TGCGCCAGCAGCGGACAGGGAGTCACCGGGGAGCTGTTTTTT. Translation gives CASSGQGVTGELFF. Supplemented by reference TRBV5-1 and TRBJ2-2, the full variable domain reads KAGVTQTPRYLIKTRGQQVTLSCSPISGHRSVSWYQQTPGQGLQFLFEYFSETQRNKGNFPGRFSGRQFSNSRSEMNVSTLELGDSALYLCASSGQGVTGELFFGEGSRLTVL.

This sequence joins TRBV6-2 or TRBV6-3 and TRBJ1-5; 9 nucleotides agree with TRBD1. There are 14 residues in the CDR3. Germline values: CDR1 MNHEY, CDR2 SVGEGT. With V trimmed by 5 bases and J by 5 bases, 4 bases remained unmatched. Written as DNA, the CDR3 is TGTGCCAGCAGTAAAACAGGGGGCTATCAGCCCCAGCATTTT. Translated: CASSKTGGYQPQHF.

This chain links TRBV15 with TRBJ1-2; possibly TRBD1 for D (5 bases). The germline V gene has CDR1 LNHNV and CDR2 YYDKDF (reference sequence). V lost 0 bases, J lost 8 bases, and 10 bases lay in between. The CDR3 length is 13 residues. The CDR3 is CATSRDGRDGYTF. The CDR3 nucleotides read TGTGCCACCAGCAGAGATGGGAGGGACGGCTACACCTTC.

This sequence joins TRBV18 and TRBJ2-3; D gene ambiguous. The CDR3 has 14 residues. The ends were cut back, 3 bases at V and 2 bases at J, with 9 bases in the middle. Per the germline V gene, CDR1 is KGHSH and CDR2 is LQKENI. The CDR3 DNA reads as TGTGCCAGCTCACCGCGTAAACCCACAGATACGCAGTATTTT. This gives the protein CASSPRKPTDTQYF.